One and the same sample provided the 4 T cell receptor beta chains below, sequenced in a study of blood T cell repertoires in COVID-19. Sequencing was performed with immunoSEQ multiplex PCR; in TCRdb, only in-frame clones are kept and a portion is missing. Of hundreds of thousands of clones in the sample, 75% to 90% were seen once. The sequencing input was PBMCs or T cells enriched from blood (not recorded which). The receptors derive from a woman aged 55-75 years who had recovered from COVID-19.

This chain links TRBV5-6 with TRBJ2-3, with TRBD2 matching over 7 bases. Germline-derived CDR1 and CDR2 are SGHDT and YYEEEE. The CDR3 sequence is 18 residues long. J was trimmed by 5 bases and V by 4 bases; bases with no gene match: 19. The CDR3 here is CASSPLGGSGGGEDTQYF. The CDR3 DNA follows: TGTGCCAGCAGCCCACTTGGGGGTTCGGGCGGGGGAGAAGATACGCAGTATTTT.

V and J are TRBV21-1 and TRBJ1-4; the table gives TRBD1 as D, unverified against the DNA. TRBV21-1 counts as a pseudogene. The CDR3 length is 16 residues. CDR3 nucleotides: TGTGCCAGCAGCCTCCTGGAGGGGACAGGGCTCGAAAAACTGTTTTTT. Protein product: CASSLLEGTGLEKLFF.

The chain combines TRBV29-1 with TRBJ1-1, with 7 bases fitting TRBD1. The V gene end was trimmed by 6 bases and the J gene end by 1 base; junction bases not matched to a gene: 5. Germline V gene data show CDR1 as SQVTM and CDR2 as ANQGSEA. The CDR3 extends over 13 amino acids. The CDR3 spells CSVPGQTNTEAFF. DNA for the CDR3: TGCAGCGTGCCGGGACAGACGAACACTGAAGCTTTCTTT.

The rearrangement uses TRBV5-8 and TRBJ1-3, with 7 bases that match TRBD1. The CDR3 runs to 16 residues. Germline CDR1 and CDR2: SGHTS and YDEGEE. V was pared by 2 bases and J by 2 bases, with 7 bases of the junction left unmatched. The DNA of the CDR3 is TGTGCCAGCAGCTTTGCCTCCGACAGGGCTGGAAACACCATATATTTT. It specifies CASSFASDRAGNTIYF. The full variable domain, in which reference TRBV5-8 and TRBJ1-3 provide the parts outside the CDR3, is EAGVTQSPTHLIKTRGQQATLRCSPISGHTSVYWYQQALGLGLQFLLWYDEGEERNRGNFPPRFSGRQFPNYSSELNVNALELEDSALYLCASSFASDRAGNTIYFGEGSWLTVV.